The next 18 T cell receptor beta chains were all read from a single sample in a study of human T cells and chemical hapten exposure. The time point here: patch test 1, 2 weeks after DPC sensitization. Treatment of the sample: therapeutic diphenylcyclopropenone sensitization with weekly scalp DPC. TCRdb used MiXCR to reprocess the RACE reads, holding one entry per CDR3 protein. The sample lists about 71,000 distinct CDR3 sequences; over 7.5% were seen once. Material: whole blood, obtained in connection with sensitization to the hapten diphenylcyclopropenone (DPC). The source of these receptors is a woman aged 40 to 49 with alopecia areata. Some clones in this sample may be carry-over from other donors' samples.

This clonotype was picked up many times. The chain carries TRBV13 and TRBJ1-3; D remains unclear. The CDR3 extends over 16 amino acids. V lost 5 bases and J lost 5, with 19 bases in between. Germline CDR1 is PRHDT and CDR2 is FYEKMQ (reference sequence). CDR3 amino acids: CASSPFREGERNTIYF. CDR3 coding DNA: TGTGCCAGCAGCCCCTTTAGGGAGGGAGAAAGAAACACCATATATTTT.

This clonotype has at least ten counts. The rearrangement links TRBV7-8 to TRBJ1-5, with D unresolved. V lost 2 bases and J 4 bases, leaving 6 bases between the germline ends. Germline V gene lookup returns CDR1 SGHVS and CDR2 FQNEAQ. The length of the CDR3 is 13 residues. CDR3 sequence: CASSLSTNQPQHF. CDR3 DNA: TGTGCCAGCAGCTTAAGTACTAATCAGCCCCAGCATTTT.

In its sample, this clonotype was seen many times. The chain joins TRBV18 to TRBJ2-3; D tentatively reads TRBD1 or TRBD2 (5 bases each). This CDR3 region has 14 residues. Germline V gives CDR1 KGHSH, CDR2 LQKENI. V dropped 6 bases and J dropped 8 bases, with 18 bases sitting between them. CDR3 coding DNA: TGTGCCAGCTCTCCTGGGACGATCGTGAGTACGCAGTATTTT. Protein sequence: CASSPGTIVSTQYF.

J is TRBJ2-5 and V is TRBV3-1, with 7 bases that match TRBD2. The V gene's germline CDR1 is LGHDT and CDR2 YNNKEL (reference sequence). Trimming removed 5 bases from V and 5 bases from J; junction bases left unmatched: 11. This CDR3 is built from 15 residues. CDR3 region: CASSYRLAPGETQYF. The CDR3 bases are TGTGCCAGCAGCTACCGACTAGCCCCGGGGGAGACCCAGTACTTC.

This clonotype has ten or more counts. The genes are TRBV18 and TRBJ2-7; 9 bases align to TRBD1. Germline values: CDR1 KGHSH, CDR2 LQKENI. Trimming removed 3 bases from V and 6 bases from J; junction bases left unmatched: 9. This CDR3 is 15 amino acids long. For the CDR3, the DNA is TGTGCCAGCTCACCCTCCGGGACAGGGACCCTCGAGCAGTACTTC. Encoded protein: CASSPSGTGTLEQYF.

The sample holds many counts of this clonotype. This chain uses TRBV7-9 with TRBJ2-2, with 11 bases identical to TRBD1. CDR1 and CDR2 (germline): SEHNR, FQNEAQ (reference sequence). This CDR3 contains 16 residues. V lost 4 bases and J lost 5; bases outside the gene matches: 6. This CDR3 reads CASSWPDRGRTGELFF. Written as DNA, the CDR3 is TGTGCCAGCAGCTGGCCGGACAGGGGGCGGACCGGGGAGCTGTTTTTT.

At least ten counts were recorded for this clonotype. V and J are TRBV27 and TRBJ1-3; D is uncertain. Germline V lookup: CDR1 MNHEY, CDR2 SMNVEV (reference sequence). The CDR3 extends over 13 amino acids. The ends were cut back, 5 bases at V and 0 bases at J, with 5 bases in the middle. The CDR3 region has the DNA TGTGCCAGCAGTACAGCCTCTGGAAACACCATATATTTT. Translating it yields CASSTASGNTIYF.

V and J are TRBV27 and TRBJ2-5; 12 bases align to TRBD2. V was pared by 3 bases and J by 5 bases, with 10 bases of the junction left unmatched. This CDR3 is 17 amino acids long. CDR1 is MNHEY and CDR2 is SMNVEV in the germline V gene (reference sequence). The CDR3 protein is CASSLTSGGPFWETQYF. The CDR3 DNA sequence: TGTGCCAGCAGTTTGACTAGCGGGGGCCCCTTTTGGGAGACCCAGTACTTC.

There are many counts of this clonotype. J is TRBJ1-2 and V is TRBV2; D unclear. Germline V lookup: CDR1 SNHLY, CDR2 FYNNEI. Between the trimmed V and J ends, which lost 7 bases and 2 bases, there was a span of 8 bases. The CDR3 contains 12 residues. The CDR3 sequence: CASIGVNYGYTF. CDR3 nucleotides: TGTGCCAGCATAGGTGTCAACTATGGCTACACCTTC.

As DNA, the CDR3 is TGTGCCAGCAGCTTAAGTATCTCTGGAAACACCATATATTTT. Protein: CASSLSISGNTIYF. The V gene is TRBV7-2, the J gene TRBJ1-3; D gene uncertain. V was pared by 2 bases and J by 0 bases, with 5 bases between. Germline values: CDR1 SGHTA, CDR2 FQGNSA. CDR3 length equals 14 residues.

This clonotype was seen a handful of times. This chain joins TRBV7-2 and TRBJ2-1; TRBD2 matches 12 bases. This CDR3 region has 17 residues. CDR1 is SGHTA and CDR2 is FQGNSA in the germline V gene. Trimming at V came to 3 bases and at J to 10 bases, leaving 13 bases not matched to a gene. CDR3 sequence (DNA): TGTGCCAGCAGCTTCCTTGGACTAGCGGGGCCTGGCGGAGAGCAGTTCTTC. Its protein is CASSFLGLAGPGGEQFF.

This clonotype showed up many times. The V call is TRBV27, the J call TRBJ2-5, with a tentative D call TRBD2 (6 bases). This CDR3 is 15 amino acids long. CDR1 and CDR2 (germline): MNHEY, SMNVEV (reference sequence). V shed 2 bases and J shed 7 bases, with 17 bases lying between them. The chain's CDR3 is CASSLRASGLRTQYF. The CDR3 nucleotides are TGTGCCAGCAGTTTAAGAGCCAGCGGGCTTCGGACCCAGTACTTC.

Concerning this clonotype itself: It may be a read error: a sequence one base away is much more abundant. The rearrangement uses TRBV6-5 and TRBJ1-1; TRBD1 agrees at 8 bases. From germline, CDR1 is MNHEY and CDR2 SVGAGI. The length of the CDR3 is 14 residues. V trimming: 6 bases; J trimming: 7 bases; junction bases outside the gene matches: 10. CDR3: CASSPGGGYVEAFF. DNA of the CDR3: TGTGCCAGCAGCCCAGGGGGCGGGTACGTTGAAGCTTTCTTT.

This clonotype was counted a few times. This chain joins TRBV18 and TRBJ2-1; a weak D match, TRBD2 (5 bases). Germline-derived CDR1 and CDR2 are KGHSH and LQKENI. V lost 8 bases and J lost 2, with 16 bases in between. CDR3 length: 15 residues. In nucleotides, the CDR3 is TGTGCCAGCCATCCGACTCCGGAGGCCTACAATGAGCAGTTCTTC. As protein: CASHPTPEAYNEQFF.

This clonotype was counted a few times. The chain has TRBV28 and TRBJ2-1; 7 positions match TRBD2. This CDR3 is 14 amino acids long. Trimming took 10 bases from V and 6 from J; bases not matched to a gene: 12. CDR1 and CDR2 (germline): MDHEN, SYDVKM. CDR3 residues: CATTPSGARNEQFF. Here the CDR3 DNA reads TGTGCCACCACTCCTAGCGGAGCCCGCAATGAGCAGTTCTTC.

In this sample, this clonotype turned up many times. The chain has TRBV6-5 and TRBJ1-2; 8 bases map to TRBD1. Per the germline V gene, CDR1 is MNHEY and CDR2 is SVGAGI. The junction had 7 bases not matched to a gene; V was cut back by 3 bases and J by 7 bases. The CDR3 length is 14 residues. The CDR3 nucleotides read TGTGCCAGCAGTTATCCGACAGGGGATTTTGGCTACACCTTC. It is translated as CASSYPTGDFGYTF.

This clonotype has a handful of counts. The V and J genes are TRBV9 and TRBJ1-1; D is ambiguous. V lost 3 bases and J 7 bases, leaving 13 bases between the germline ends. Germline values: CDR1 SGDLS, CDR2 YYNGEE. The CDR3 runs 13 residues. The DNA for the CDR3 is TGTGCCAGCAGCGGAGAGCCCTCCGGTGAAGCTTTCTTT. Translation: CASSGEPSGEAFF.

This clonotype has only a few counts. This sequence joins TRBV5-6 and TRBJ1-1; D gene unclear. Trimming left V 0 bases short and J 4 bases short, with 4 bases between. This CDR3 is 12 amino acids long. Looked up from germline, CDR1 is SGHDT and CDR2 is YYEEEE. The CDR3 loop reads CASSLGITEAFF. CDR3 coding DNA: TGTGCCAGCAGCTTGGGTATCACTGAAGCTTTCTTT.